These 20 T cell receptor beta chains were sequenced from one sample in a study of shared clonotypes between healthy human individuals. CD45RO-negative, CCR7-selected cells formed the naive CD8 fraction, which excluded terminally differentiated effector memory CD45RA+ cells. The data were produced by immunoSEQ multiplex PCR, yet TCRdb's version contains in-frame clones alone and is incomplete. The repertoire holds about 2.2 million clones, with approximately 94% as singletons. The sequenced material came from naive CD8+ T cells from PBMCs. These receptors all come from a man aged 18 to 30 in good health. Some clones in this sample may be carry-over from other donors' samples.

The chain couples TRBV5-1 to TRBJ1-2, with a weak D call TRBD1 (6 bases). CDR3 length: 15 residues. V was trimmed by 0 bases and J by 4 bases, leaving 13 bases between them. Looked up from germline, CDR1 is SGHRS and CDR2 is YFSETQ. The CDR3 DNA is TGCGCCAGCAGCTTGGCCGTCAGGGGAGGCTATGGCTACACCTTC. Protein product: CASSLAVRGGYGYTF.

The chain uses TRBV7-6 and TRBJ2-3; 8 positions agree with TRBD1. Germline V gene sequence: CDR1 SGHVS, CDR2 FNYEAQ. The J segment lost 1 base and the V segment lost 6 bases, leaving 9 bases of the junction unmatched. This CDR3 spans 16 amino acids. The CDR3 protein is CASRPAAGGGTDTQYF. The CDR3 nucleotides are TGTGCCAGCAGACCCGCGGCAGGGGGCGGCACAGATACGCAGTATTTT.

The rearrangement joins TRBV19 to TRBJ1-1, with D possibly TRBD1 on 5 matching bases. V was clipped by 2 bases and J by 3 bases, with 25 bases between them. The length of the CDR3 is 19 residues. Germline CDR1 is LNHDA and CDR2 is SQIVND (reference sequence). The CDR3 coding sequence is TGTGCCAGTAGTATACTATTTCGGGACGATAAAGCCTGGGACACTGAAGCTTTCTTT. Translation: CASSILFRDDKAWDTEAFF.

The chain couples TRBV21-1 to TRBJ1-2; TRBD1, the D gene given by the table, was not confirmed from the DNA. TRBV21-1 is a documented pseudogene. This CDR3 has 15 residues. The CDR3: CASSKVGRTGYGYTF. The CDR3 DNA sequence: TGTGCCAGCAGCAAAGTGGGGCGGACGGGCTATGGCTACACCTTC.

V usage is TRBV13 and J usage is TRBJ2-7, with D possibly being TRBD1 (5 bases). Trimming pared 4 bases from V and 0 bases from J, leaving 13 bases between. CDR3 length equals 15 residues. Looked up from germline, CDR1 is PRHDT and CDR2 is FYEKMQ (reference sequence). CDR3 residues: CASSSDSSPSYEQYF. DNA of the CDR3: TGTGCCAGCAGCTCCGACAGTTCACCCTCCTACGAGCAGTACTTC.

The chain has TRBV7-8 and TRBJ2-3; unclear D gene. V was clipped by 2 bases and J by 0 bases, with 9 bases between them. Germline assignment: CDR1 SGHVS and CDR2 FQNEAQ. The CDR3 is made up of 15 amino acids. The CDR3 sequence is CASSLSQQSTDTQYF. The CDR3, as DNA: TGTGCCAGCAGCTTATCACAGCAGAGCACAGATACGCAGTATTTT. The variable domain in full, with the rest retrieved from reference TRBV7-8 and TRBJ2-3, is GAGVSQSPRYKVAKRGQDVALRCDPISGHVSLFWYQQALGQGPEFLTYFQNEAQLDKSGLPSDRFFAERPEGSVSTLKIQRTQQEDSAVYLCASSLSQQSTDTQYFGPGTRLTVL.

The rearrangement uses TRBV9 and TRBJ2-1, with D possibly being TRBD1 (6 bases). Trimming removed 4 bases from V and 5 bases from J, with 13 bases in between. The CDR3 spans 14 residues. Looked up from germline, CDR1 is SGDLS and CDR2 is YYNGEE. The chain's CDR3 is CASSLQGFHNEQFF. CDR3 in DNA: TGTGCCAGCAGCTTACAGGGTTTCCACAATGAGCAGTTCTTC.

The CDR3 sequence is CASSFLGEQPQHF. CDR3 bases: TGTGCCAGCAGCTTTTTGGGAGAGCAGCCCCAGCATTTT. The V and J genes are TRBV13 and TRBJ1-5; D not resolved. CDR1 and CDR2 from the germline V gene are PRHDT and FYEKMQ (reference sequence). The CDR3 totals 13 residues. Trimming shortened V by 3 bases and J by 7 bases, and 10 bases separated the two germline ends.

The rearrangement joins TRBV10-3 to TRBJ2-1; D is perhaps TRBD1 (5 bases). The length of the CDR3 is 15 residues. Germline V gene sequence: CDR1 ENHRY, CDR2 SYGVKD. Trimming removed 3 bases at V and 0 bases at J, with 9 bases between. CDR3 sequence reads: CAISDRTPSYNEQFF. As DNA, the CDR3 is TGTGCCATCAGTGACCGGACACCCTCCTACAATGAGCAGTTCTTC.

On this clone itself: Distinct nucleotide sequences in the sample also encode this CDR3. DNA of the CDR3: TGTGCCAGCAGCCCACGGACGGGGAACACTGAAGCTTTCTTT. This codes for CASSPRTGNTEAFF. The chain is built from TRBV11-3 and TRBJ1-1; D gene uncertain. This CDR3 is built from 14 residues. The ends were cut back, 5 bases at V and 1 base at J, with 11 bases in the middle. Germline CDR1 SGHNT, CDR2 YENEEA.

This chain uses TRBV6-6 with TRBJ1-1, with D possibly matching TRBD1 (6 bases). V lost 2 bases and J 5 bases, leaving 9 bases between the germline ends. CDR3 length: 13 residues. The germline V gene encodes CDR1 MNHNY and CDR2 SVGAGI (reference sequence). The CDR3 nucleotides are TGTGCCAGCAGTTACGGGGGGCAGACTGAAGCTTTCTTT. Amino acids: CASSYGGQTEAFF.

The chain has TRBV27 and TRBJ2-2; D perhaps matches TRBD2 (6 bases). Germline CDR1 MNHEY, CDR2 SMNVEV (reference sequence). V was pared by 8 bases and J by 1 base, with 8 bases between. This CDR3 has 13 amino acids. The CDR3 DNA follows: TGTGCCAGCGCGGGGTTGAACACCGGGGAGCTGTTTTTT. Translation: CASAGLNTGELFF.

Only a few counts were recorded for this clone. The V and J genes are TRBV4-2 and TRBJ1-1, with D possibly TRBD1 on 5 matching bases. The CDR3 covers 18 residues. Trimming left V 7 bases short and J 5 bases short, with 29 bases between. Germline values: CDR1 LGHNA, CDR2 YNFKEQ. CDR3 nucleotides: TGTGCCAGCACCCCTCGTGTCGGGACTCGGGAAATGGGTACTGAAGCTTTCTTT. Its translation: CASTPRVGTREMGTEAFF.

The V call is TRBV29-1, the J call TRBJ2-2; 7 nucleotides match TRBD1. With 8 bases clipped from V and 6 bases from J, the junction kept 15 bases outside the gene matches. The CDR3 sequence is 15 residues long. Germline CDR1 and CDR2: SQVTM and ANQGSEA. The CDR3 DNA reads TGCAGCATTATGCTGTGGCAGGGGGACGCCGGGGAGCTGTTTTTT. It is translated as CSIMLWQGDAGELFF.

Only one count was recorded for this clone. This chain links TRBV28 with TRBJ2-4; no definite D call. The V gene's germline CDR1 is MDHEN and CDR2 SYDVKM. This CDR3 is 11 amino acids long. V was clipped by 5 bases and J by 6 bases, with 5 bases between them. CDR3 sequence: CASSASNIQYF. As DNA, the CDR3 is TGTGCCAGCAGTGCCTCAAACATTCAGTACTTC.

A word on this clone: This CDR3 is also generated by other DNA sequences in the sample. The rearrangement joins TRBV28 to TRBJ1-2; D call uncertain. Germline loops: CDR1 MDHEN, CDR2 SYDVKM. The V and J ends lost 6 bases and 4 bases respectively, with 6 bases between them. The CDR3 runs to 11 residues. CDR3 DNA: TGTGCCAGCAGCCCTTCCTATGGCTACACCTTC. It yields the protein CASSPSYGYTF.

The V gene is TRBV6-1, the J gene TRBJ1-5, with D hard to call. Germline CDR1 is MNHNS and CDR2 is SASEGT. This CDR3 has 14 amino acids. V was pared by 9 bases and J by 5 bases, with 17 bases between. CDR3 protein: CASWEQIIHQPQHF. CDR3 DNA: TGTGCCAGTTGGGAACAGATTATCCATCAGCCCCAGCATTTT.

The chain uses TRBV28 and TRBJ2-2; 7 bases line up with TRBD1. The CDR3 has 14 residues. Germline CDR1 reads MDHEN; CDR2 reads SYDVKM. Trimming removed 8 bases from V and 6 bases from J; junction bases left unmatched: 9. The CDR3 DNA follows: TGTGCCAGCGGACAGGCCGGATTGCCCGGGGAGCTGTTTTTT. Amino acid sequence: CASGQAGLPGELFF.

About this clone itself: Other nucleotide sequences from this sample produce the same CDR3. In DNA, the CDR3 is TGCGCCAGCAGCTTGGGGGGCAGAAGCTACGAGCAGTACTTC. Translated, it gives CASSLGGRSYEQYF. The rearrangement uses TRBV5-1 and TRBJ2-7; D perhaps matches TRBD1 (5 bases). The CDR3 extends over 14 amino acids. CDR1 and CDR2 from the germline V gene are SGHRS and YFSETQ. V lost 0 bases to trimming and J lost 3 bases, with 10 bases between them.

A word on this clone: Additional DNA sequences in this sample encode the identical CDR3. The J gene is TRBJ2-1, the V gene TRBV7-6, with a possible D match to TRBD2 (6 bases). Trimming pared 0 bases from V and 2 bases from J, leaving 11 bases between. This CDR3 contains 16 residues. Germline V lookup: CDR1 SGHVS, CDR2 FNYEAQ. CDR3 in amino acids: CASSLAWGGTYNEQFF. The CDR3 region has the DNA TGTGCCAGCAGCTTAGCGTGGGGCGGGACCTACAATGAGCAGTTCTTC.